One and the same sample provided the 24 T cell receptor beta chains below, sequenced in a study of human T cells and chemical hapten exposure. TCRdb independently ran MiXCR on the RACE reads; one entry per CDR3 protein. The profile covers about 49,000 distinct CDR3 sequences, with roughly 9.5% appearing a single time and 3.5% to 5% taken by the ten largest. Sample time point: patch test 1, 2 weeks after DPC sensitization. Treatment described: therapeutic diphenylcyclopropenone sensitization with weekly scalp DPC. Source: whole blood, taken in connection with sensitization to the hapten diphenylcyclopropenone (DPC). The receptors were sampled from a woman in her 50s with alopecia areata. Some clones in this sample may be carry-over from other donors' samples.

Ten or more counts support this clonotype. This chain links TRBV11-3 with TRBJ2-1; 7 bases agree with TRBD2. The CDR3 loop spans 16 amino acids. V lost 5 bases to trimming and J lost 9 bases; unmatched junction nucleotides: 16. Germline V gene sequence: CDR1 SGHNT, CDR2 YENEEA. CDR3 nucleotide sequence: TGTGCCAGCAGCCCCGTGGGGGGAGGGGCCAGTAGTGAGCAGTTCTTC. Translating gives CASSPVGGGASSEQFF.

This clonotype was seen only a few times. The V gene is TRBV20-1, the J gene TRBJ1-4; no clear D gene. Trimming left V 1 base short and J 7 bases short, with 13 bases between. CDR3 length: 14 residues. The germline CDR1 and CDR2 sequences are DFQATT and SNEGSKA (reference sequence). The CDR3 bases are TGCAGTGCTAGAGCTGGGATGTTCTTTGAAAAACTGTTTTTT. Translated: CSARAGMFFEKLFF.

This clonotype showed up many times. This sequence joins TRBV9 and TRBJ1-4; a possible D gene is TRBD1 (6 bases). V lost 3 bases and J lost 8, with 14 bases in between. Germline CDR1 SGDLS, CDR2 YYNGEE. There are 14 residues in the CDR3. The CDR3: CASSARQVREKLFF. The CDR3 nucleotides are TGTGCCAGCAGCGCTCGACAGGTCCGGGAAAAACTGTTTTTT.

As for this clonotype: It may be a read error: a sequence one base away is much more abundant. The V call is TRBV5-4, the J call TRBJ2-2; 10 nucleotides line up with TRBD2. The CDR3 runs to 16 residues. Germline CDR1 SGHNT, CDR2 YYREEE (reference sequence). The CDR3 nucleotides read TGTGCCAGCAGCTTTGGGACTAGCGCAAACACCTGGGAGCTGTTTTTT. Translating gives CASSFGTSANTWELFF.

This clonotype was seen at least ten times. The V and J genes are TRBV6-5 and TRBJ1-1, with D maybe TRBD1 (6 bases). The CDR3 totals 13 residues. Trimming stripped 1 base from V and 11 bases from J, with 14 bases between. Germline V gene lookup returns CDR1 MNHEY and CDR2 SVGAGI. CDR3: CASSYYPDRGAFF. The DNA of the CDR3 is TGTGCCAGCAGTTACTATCCGGACAGAGGCGCTTTCTTT.

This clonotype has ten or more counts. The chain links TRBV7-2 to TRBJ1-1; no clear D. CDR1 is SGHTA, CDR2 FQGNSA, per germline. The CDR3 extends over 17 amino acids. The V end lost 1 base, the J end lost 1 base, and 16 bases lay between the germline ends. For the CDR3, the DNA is TGTGCCAGCAGCTTAGGAGGTATGGTATACTGGAACACTGAAGCTTTCTTT. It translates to CASSLGGMVYWNTEAFF.

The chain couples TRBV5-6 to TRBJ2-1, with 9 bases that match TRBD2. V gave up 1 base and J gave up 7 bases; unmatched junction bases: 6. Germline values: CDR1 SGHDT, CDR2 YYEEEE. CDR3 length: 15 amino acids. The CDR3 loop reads CASSLRGGRENEQFF. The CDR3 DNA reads TGTGCCAGCAGCTTGCGGGGCGGGAGGGAGAATGAGCAGTTCTTC.

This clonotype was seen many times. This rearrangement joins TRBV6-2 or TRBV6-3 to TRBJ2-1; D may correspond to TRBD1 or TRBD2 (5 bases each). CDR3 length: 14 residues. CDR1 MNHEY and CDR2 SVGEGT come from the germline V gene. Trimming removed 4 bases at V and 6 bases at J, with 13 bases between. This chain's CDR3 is CASSSTGTVNEQFF. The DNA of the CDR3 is TGTGCCAGCAGTTCAACCGGGACGGTCAATGAGCAGTTCTTC.

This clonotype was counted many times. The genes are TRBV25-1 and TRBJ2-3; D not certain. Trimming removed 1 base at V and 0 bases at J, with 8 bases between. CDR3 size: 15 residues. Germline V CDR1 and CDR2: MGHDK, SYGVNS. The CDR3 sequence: CASSEFSSSTDTQYF. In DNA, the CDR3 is TGTGCCAGCAGTGAATTTAGTTCTAGCACAGATACGCAGTATTTT.

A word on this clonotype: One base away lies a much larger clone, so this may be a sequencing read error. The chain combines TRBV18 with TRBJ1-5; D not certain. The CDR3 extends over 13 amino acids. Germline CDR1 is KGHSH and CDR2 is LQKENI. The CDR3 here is CDSSPSWDQPQHF. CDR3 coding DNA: TGTGACAGCTCACCTTCATGGGATCAGCCCCAGCATTTT.

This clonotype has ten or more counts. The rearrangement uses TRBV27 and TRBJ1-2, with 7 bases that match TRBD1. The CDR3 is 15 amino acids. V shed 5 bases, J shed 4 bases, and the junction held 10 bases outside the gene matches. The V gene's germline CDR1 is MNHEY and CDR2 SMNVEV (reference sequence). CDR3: CASSPASTGSYGYTF. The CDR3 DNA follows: TGTGCCAGCAGTCCAGCCTCGACAGGGAGCTATGGCTACACCTTC.

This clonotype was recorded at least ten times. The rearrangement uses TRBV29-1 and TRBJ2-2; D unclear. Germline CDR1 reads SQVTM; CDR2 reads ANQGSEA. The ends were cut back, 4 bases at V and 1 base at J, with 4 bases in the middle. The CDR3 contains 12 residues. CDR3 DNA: TGCAGCGTTGTCCAGAACACCGGGGAGCTGTTTTTT. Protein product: CSVVQNTGELFF.

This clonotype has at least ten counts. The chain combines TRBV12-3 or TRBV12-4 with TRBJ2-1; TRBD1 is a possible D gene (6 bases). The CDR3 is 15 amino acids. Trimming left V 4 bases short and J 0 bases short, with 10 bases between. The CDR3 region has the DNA TGTGCCAGCAGTTACGGGACAAACTCCTACAATGAGCAGTTCTTC. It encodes CASSYGTNSYNEQFF.

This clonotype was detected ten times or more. CDR3 nucleotides: TGTGCCAGCAGCACCAATACAGGGGGCAATCAGCCCCAGCATTTT. Translated: CASSTNTGGNQPQHF. This chain links TRBV3-1 with TRBJ1-5; TRBD1 agrees at 7 bases. This CDR3 has 15 residues. The germline CDR1 and CDR2 sequences are LGHDT and YNNKEL (reference sequence). With V trimmed by 5 bases and J by 2 bases, 6 bases remained unmatched.

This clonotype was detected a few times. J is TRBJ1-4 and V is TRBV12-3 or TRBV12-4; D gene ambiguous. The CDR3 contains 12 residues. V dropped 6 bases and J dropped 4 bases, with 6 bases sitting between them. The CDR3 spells CASRDDNEKLFF. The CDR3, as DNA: TGTGCCAGCAGGGACGATAATGAAAAACTGTTTTTT.

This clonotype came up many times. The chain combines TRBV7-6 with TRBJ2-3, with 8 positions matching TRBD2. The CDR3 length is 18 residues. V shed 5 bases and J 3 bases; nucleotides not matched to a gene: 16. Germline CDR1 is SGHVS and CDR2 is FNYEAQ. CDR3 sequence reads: CASSPTLSLAGNTDTQYF. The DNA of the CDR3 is TGTGCCAGCAGCCCAACCCTCTCGCTAGCGGGTAATACAGATACGCAGTATTTT.

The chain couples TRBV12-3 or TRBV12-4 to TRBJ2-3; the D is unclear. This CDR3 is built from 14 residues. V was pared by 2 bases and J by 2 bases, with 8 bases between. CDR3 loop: CASSLTPPTDTQYF. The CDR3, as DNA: TGTGCCAGCAGTTTAACTCCCCCCACAGATACGCAGTATTTT.

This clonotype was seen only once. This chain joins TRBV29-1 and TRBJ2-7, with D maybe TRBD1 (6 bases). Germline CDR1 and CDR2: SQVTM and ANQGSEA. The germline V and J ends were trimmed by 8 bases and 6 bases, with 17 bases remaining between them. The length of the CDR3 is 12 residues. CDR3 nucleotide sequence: TGCAGCTCCCGGACAGAGCTGGGCGAGCAGTACTTC. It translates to CSSRTELGEQYF.

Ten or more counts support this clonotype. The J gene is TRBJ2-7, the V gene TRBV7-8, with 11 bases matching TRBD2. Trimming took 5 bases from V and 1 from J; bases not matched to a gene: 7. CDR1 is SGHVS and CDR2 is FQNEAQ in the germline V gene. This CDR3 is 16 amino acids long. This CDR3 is CASSPRTSGGSYEQYF. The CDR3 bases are TGTGCCAGCAGCCCCCGAACTAGCGGGGGTTCCTACGAGCAGTACTTC.

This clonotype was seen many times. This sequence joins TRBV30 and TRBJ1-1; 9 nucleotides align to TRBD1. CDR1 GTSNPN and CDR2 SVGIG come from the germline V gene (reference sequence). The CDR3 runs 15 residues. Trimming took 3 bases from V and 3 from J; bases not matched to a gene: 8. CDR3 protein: CAWRRTGARHTEAFF. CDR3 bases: TGTGCCTGGAGAAGGACAGGGGCGCGGCACACTGAAGCTTTCTTT.

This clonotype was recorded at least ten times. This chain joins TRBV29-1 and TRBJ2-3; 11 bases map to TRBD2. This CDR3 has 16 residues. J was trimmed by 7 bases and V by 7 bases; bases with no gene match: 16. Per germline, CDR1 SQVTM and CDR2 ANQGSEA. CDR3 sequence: CSAVGLAGSGGYTQYF. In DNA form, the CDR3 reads TGCAGCGCCGTAGGACTAGCGGGTTCTGGCGGATATACGCAGTATTTT.

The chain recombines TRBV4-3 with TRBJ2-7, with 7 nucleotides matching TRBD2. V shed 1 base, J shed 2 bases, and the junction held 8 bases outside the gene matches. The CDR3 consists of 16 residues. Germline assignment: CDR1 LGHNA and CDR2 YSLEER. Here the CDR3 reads CASSQGLSSGAYEQYF. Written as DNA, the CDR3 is TGCGCCAGCAGCCAAGGGCTCTCTAGCGGAGCCTACGAGCAGTACTTC.

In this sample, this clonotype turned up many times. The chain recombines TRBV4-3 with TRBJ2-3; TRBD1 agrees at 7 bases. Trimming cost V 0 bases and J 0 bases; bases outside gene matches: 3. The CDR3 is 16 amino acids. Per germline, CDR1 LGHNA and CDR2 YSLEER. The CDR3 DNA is TGCGCCAGCAGCCAAGAGGGACAGATCAGCACAGATACGCAGTATTTT. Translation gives CASSQEGQISTDTQYF.

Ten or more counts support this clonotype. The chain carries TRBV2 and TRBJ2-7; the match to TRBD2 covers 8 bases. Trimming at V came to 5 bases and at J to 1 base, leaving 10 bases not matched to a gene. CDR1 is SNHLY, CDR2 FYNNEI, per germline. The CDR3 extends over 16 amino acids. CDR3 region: CASSFSLSGSSYEQYF. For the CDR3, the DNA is TGTGCCAGCAGTTTCAGCTTGAGCGGGAGTTCCTACGAGCAGTACTTC.